This T cell receptor beta chain was identified during a study of T cell responses to AZD1222 COVID-19 vaccine. This table comes from immunoSEQ multiplex PCR, and its TCRdb copy is limited to in-frame clones, with some not included. Of more than 80,000 clones listed, 75% to 90% are singletons. About this clone: Antigen: not known.

Notes on the study in general: Of the AZD1222 recipients, only five to seven were seropositive at baseline. Variant regions that are unmutated are reportedly the target of nearly half of spike-specific TCRs.

Analysis merged second doses at about 4 or about 12 weeks. The CDR3 contains 15 residues. The germline V gene encodes CDR1 LNHDA and CDR2 SQIVND (reference sequence). V shed 3 bases and J shed 3 bases, with 13 bases lying between them. The V gene is TRBV19, the J gene TRBJ2-3, with TRBD2 as a possible D gene (5 bases). The sequence came from an adult who received the AZD1222 COVID-19 vaccine. Specimen: peripheral blood, collected 28 days after the second AZD1222 dose. The CDR3 reads CASSIRTGLTDTQYF. CDR3 nucleotides: TGTGCCAGTAGTATTAGGACTGGTCTGACAGATACGCAGTATTTT.